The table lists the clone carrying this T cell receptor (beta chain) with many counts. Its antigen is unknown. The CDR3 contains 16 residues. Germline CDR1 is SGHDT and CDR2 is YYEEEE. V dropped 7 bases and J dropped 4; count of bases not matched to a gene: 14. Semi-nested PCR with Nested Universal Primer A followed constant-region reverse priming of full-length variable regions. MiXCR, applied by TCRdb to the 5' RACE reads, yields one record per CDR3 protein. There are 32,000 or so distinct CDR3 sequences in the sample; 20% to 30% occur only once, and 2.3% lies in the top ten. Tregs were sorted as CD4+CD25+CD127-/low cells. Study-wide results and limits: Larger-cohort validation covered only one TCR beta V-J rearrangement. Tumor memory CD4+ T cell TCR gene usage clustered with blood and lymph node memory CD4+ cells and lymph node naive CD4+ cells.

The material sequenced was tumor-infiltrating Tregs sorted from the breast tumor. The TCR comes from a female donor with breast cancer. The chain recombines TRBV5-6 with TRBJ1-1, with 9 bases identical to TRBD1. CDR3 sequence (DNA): TGTGCCAGCGCCGCAAGTCTACAGGGGGCGGGCACTGAAGCTTTCTTT. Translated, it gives CASAASLQGAGTEAFF.